This TCR beta chain was obtained from a study of OX40 agonist ivuxolimab in advanced cancers. Across the study: Intravenous ivuxolimab was administered to patients every 2 weeks at 0.01 to 10 mg/kg.

The germline V gene has CDR1 MNHNS and CDR2 SASEGT. This CDR3 region has 15 residues. The germline V and J ends were trimmed by 5 bases and 0 bases, with 11 bases remaining between them. Using immunoSEQ multiplex PCR, the repertoire was profiled, and TCRdb retains in-frame clones only, with some absent. The table has about 73,000 clones, approximately 90% seen once. The specimen comprised CD4+ or CD8+ T cells sorted from blood, sampled in a trial of the OX40 agonist ivuxolimab. This sequence was found in an adult with an advanced solid tumor such as melanoma, head and neck, liver or kidney cancer. The genes are TRBV6-1 and TRBJ2-1; possibly TRBD2 for D (5 bases). The CDR3 region has the DNA TGTGCCAGCAGTTCGGACTCCAGCTCCTACAATGAGCAGTTCTTC. It encodes CASSSDSSSYNEQFF.